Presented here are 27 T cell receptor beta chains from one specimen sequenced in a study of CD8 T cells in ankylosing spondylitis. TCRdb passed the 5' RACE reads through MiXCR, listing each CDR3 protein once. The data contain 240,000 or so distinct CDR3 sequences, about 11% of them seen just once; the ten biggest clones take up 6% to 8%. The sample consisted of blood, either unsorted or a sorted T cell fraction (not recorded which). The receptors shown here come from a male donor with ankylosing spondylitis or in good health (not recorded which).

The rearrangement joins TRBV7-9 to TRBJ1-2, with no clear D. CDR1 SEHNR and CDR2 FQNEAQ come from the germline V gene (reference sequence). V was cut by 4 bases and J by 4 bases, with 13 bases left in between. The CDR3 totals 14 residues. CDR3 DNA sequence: TGTGCCAGCAGCTACGATGCGGGGTCCTATGGCTACACCTTC. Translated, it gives CASSYDAGSYGYTF.

This chain's CDR3 is CASSPVGGGAADTQYF. CDR3 coding DNA: TGTGCCAGCAGCCCTGTCGGCGGGGGGGCGGCAGATACGCAGTATTTT. The chain employs TRBV5-5 and TRBJ2-3; 9 bases line up with TRBD2. CDR1 is SGHKS and CDR2 is YYEKEE in the germline V gene (reference sequence). Germline trimming cut 4 bases from V and 4 bases from J; bases unmatched to any gene: 10. The CDR3 sequence is 16 residues long.

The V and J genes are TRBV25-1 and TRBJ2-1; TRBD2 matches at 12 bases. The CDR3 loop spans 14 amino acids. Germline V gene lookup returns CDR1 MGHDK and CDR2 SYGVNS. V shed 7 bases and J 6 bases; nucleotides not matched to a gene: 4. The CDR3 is CASIGLAGSNEQFF. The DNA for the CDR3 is TGTGCCAGCATTGGACTAGCGGGGAGCAATGAGCAGTTCTTC.

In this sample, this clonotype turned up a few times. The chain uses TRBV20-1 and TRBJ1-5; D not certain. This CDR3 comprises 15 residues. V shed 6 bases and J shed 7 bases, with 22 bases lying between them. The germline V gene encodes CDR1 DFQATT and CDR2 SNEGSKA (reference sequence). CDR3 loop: CSAKPDRAATQPQHF. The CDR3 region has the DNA TGCAGTGCCAAACCAGACCGGGCCGCAACACAGCCCCAGCATTTT.

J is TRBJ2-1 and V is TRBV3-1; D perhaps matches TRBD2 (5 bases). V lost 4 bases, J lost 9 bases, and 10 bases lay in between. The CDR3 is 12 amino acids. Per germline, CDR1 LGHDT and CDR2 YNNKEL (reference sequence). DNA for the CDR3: TGTGCCAGCAGCCCGGATGCGGGTGAGCAGTTCTTC. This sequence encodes CASSPDAGEQFF.

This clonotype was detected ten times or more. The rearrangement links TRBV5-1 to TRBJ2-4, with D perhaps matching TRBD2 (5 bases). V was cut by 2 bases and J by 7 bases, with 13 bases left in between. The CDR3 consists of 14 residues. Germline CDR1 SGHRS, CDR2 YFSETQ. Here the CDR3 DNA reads TGCGCCAGCAGCTTAACCTCTCGAGGGAACATTCAGTACTTC. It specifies CASSLTSRGNIQYF. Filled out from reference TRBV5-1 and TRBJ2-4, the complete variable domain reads KAGVTQTPRYLIKTRGQQVTLSCSPISGHRSVSWYQQTPGQGLQFLFEYFSETQRNKGNFPGRFSGRQFSNSRSEMNVSTLELGDSALYLCASSLTSRGNIQYFGAGTRLSVL.

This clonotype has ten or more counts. This CDR3 reads CASSLSGTSGEQYF. CDR3 in DNA: TGCGCCAGCAGCTTATCCGGGACTAGCGGTGAGCAGTACTTC. The V call is TRBV5-1, the J call TRBJ2-7, with 11 positions matching TRBD2. The CDR3 has 14 amino acids. J was trimmed by 7 bases and V by 2 bases; bases with no gene match: 5. Germline V gene lookup returns CDR1 SGHRS and CDR2 YFSETQ.

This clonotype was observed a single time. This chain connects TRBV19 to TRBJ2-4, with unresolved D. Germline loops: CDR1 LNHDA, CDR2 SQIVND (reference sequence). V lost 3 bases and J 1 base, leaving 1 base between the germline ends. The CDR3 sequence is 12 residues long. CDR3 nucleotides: TGTGCCAGTAGTATCGCCAAAAACATTCAGTACTTC. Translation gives CASSIAKNIQYF.

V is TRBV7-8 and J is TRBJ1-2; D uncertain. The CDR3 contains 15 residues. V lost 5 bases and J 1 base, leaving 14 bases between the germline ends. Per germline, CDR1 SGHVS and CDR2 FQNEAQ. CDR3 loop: CASSPGPSLNYGYTF. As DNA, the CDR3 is TGTGCCAGCAGCCCCGGGCCGAGTCTTAACTATGGCTACACCTTC.

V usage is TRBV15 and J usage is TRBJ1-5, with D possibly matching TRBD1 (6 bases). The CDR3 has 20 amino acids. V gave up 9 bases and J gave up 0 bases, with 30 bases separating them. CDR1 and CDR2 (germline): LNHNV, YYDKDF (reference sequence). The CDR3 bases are TGTGCCACTAGGGATACGGTGGGCAGGGGAAATTACTATAGCAATCAGCCCCAGCATTTT. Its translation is CATRDTVGRGNYYSNQPQHF.

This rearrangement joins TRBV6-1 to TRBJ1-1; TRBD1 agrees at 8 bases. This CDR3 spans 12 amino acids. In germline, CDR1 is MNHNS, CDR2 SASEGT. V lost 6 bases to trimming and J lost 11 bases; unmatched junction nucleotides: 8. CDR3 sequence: CASRDPRDRAFF. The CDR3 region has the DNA TGTGCCAGCAGGGACCCTCGGGACAGGGCTTTCTTT.

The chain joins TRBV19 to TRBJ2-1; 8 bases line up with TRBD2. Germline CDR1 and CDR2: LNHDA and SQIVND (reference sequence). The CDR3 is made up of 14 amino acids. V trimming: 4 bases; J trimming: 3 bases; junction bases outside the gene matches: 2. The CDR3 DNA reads TGTGCCAGTAGTACCGGGGGGGACTACAATGAGCAGTTCTTC. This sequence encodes CASSTGGDYNEQFF.

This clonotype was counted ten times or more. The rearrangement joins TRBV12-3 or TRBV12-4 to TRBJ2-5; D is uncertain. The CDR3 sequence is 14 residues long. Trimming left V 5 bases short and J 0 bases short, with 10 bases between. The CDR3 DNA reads TGTGCCAGCAGTGCAGTCGGGCACCAAGAGACCCAGTACTTC. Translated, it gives CASSAVGHQETQYF.

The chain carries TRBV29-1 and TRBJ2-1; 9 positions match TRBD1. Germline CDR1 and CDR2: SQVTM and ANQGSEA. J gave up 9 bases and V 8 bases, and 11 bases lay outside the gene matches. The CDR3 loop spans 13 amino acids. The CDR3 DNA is TGCAGCACTGCCGGGACAGGGACCGGTGAGCAGTTCTTC. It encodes CSTAGTGTGEQFF.

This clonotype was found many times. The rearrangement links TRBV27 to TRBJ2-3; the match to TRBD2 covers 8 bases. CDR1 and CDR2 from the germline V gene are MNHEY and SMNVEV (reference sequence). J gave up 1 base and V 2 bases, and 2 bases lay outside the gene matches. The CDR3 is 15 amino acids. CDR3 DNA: TGTGCCAGCAGTTTAGCGGGGGGACGCACAGATACGCAGTATTTT. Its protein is CASSLAGGRTDTQYF.

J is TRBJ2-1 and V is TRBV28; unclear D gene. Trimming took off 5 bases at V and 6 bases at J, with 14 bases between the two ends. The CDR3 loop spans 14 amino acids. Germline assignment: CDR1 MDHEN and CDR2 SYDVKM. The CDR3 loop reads CASSVIAEGNEQFF. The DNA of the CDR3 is TGTGCCAGCAGTGTTATAGCCGAAGGCAATGAGCAGTTCTTC.

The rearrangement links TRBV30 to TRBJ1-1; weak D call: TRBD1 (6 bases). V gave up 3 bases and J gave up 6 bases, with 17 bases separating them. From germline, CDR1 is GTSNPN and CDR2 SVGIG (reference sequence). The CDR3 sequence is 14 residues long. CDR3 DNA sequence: TGTGCCTGGAGCCTGGGGGCGCGGCTCTCTGAAGCTTTCTTT. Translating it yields CAWSLGARLSEAFF.

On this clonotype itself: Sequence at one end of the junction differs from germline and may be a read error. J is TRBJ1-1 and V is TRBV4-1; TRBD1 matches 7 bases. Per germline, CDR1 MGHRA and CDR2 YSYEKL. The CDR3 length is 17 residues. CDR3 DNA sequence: TGCGCGAGCAGCCAAGATCTAGTGAGGGGGCTTTACAGTGAAGCTTTCTTT. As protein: CASSQDLVRGLYSEAFF.

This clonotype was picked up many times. CDR3 amino acids: CSASKQDRSYEQYF. Here the CDR3 DNA reads TGCAGTGCTAGTAAACAGGACCGCTCCTACGAGCAGTACTTC. The chain couples TRBV20-1 to TRBJ2-7; weak D call: TRBD1 (5 bases). Per germline, CDR1 DFQATT and CDR2 SNEGSKA (reference sequence). Trimming took off 3 bases at V and 0 bases at J, with 12 bases between the two ends. The CDR3 extends over 14 amino acids.

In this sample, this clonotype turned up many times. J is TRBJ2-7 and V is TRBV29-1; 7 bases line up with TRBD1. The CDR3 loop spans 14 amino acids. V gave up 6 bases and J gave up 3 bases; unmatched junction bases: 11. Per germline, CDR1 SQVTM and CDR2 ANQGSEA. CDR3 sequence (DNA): TGCAGCGTCGCCGACAGGGCGTTCTTCTACGAGCAGTACTTC. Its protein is CSVADRAFFYEQYF.

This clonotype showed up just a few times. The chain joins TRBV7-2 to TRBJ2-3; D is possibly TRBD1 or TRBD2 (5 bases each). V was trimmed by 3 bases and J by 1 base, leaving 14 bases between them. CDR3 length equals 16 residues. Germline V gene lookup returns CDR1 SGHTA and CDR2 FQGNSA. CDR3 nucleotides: TGTGCCAGCAGCTTCGTAAGGGGTAGCGGCACAGATACGCAGTATTTT. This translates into CASSFVRGSGTDTQYF.

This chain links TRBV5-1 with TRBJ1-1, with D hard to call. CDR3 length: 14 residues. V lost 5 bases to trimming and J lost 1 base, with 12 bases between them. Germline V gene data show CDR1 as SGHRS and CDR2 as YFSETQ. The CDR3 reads CASRGFRENTEAFF. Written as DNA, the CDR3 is TGCGCCAGCAGGGGTTTTAGGGAGAACACTGAAGCTTTCTTT.

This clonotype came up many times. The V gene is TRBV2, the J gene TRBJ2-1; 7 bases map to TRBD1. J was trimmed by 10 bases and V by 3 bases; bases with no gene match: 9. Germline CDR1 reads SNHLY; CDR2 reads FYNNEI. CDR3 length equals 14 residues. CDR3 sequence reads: CASSDWQGEPEQFF. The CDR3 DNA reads TGTGCCAGCAGTGATTGGCAGGGGGAACCGGAGCAGTTCTTC.

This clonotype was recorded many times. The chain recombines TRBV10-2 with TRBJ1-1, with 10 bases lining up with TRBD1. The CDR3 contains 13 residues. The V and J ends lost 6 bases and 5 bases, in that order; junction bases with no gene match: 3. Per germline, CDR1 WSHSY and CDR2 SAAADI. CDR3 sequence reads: CASRGQGYTEAFF. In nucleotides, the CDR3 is TGCGCCAGCAGGGGACAGGGGTATACTGAAGCTTTCTTT.

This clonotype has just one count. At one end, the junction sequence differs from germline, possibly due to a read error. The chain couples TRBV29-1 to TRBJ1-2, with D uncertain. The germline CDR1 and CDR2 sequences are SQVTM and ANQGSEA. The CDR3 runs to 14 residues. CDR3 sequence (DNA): TGCAGCGTTGAAAGCCCGGCGTACTACTATGGCTCCACCTTC. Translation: CSVESPAYYYGSTF. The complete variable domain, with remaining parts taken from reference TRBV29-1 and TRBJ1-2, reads SAVISQKPSRDICQRGTSLTIQCQVDSQVTMMFWYRQQPGQSLTLIATANQGSEATYESGFVIDKFPISRPNLTFSTLTVSNMSPEDSSIYLCSVESPAYYYGSTFGSGTRLTVV.

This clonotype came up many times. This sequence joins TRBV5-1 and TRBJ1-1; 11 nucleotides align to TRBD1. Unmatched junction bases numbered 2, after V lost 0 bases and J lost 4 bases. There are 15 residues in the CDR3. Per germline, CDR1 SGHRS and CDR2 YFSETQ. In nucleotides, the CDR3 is TGCGCCAGCAGCTTGGGGGGGACAGGGGGCACTGAAGCTTTCTTT. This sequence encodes CASSLGGTGGTEAFF.

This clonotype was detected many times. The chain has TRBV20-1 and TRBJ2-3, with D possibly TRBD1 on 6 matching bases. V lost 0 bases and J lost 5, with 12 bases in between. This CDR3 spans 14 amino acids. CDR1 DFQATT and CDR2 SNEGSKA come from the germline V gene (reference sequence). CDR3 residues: CSAREGAEVDTQYF. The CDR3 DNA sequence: TGCAGTGCTAGAGAGGGGGCTGAGGTAGATACGCAGTATTTT.